The T cell receptor beta chain described here comes from a study of a mutant IDH1 vaccine in newly diagnosed glioma. Study in general: Previous treatment comprised radiotherapy, temozolomide, or both, mostly both. Scheduled at week 35, visit V12 preceded visit V13, held at week 47.

The V gene's germline CDR1 is MNHEY and CDR2 SMNVEV (reference sequence). Trimming took off 0 bases at V and 5 bases at J, with 17 bases between the two ends. The CDR3 contains 18 residues. Study conclusions and caveats: Immune responses induced by vaccination arose in just under 95% of the patients.

This sample's time point: week 47, end of study. Vaccination comprised doses that each held 300 ug of mutant IDH1 20-mer peptide, plus topical imiquimod. Notes on this clone: Antigen: not known.

Clones were read by immunoSEQ multiplex PCR, and TCRdb kept only the in-frame ones, dropping some. The table includes about 67,000 clones, roughly four fifths detected once. The sample consisted of PBMCs, taken from a glioma patient whose treatment included an IDH1 peptide vaccine. The rearrangement links TRBV27 to TRBJ1-6, with a weak D call TRBD1 (5 bases). The TCR comes from a young man with glioma. CDR3 protein: CASSLSRWGQGNNSPLHF. CDR3 sequence (DNA): TGTGCCAGCAGTTTATCTCGGTGGGGTCAGGGTAATAATTCACCCCTCCACTTT.